These T cell receptor beta chains were read from a single sample in a study of control samples from healthy donors and cancer patients. Libraries were prepared by immunoSEQ multiplex PCR; TCRdb keeps only in-frame clonotypes and omits some of them. Here the sample spans more than 150,000 clones, roughly nine tenths being singletons. The material sequenced was blood. The source of these receptors is a woman aged 25 to 39 in good health. CDR3s include the opening cysteine and the closing phenylalanine or tryptophan. D genes are given only for firm matches. Clone size is shown for a subset of rows, as once, few, many or a class of expanded clone.

V gene	J gene	CDR3 length	D gene	clone size	CDR3 protein	CDR3 DNA
TRBV5-4	TRBJ1-4	14	TRBD1	-	CASSSTGGNEKLFF	TGTGCCAGCAGCTCGACAGGGGGTAATGAAAAACTGTTTTTT
TRBV12-3/TRBV12-4	TRBJ1-2	11	-	-	CASSAGRSYTF	TGTGCCAGCAGCGCCGGTCGGAGCTACACCTTC
TRBV7-9	TRBJ2-7	13	-	-	CASGLSLTHEQYF	TGTGCCAGCGGGCTAAGTTTAACGCACGAGCAGTACTTC
TRBV11-1	TRBJ2-2	13	-	-	CASSQGGGRELFF	TGTGCCAGCAGCCAGGGGGGAGGCAGGGAGCTGTTTTTT
TRBV6-5	TRBJ2-7	14	-	once	CASSFGHRASEQYF	TGTGCCAGCAGTTTTGGTCACAGGGCCTCCGAGCAGTACTTC
TRBV7-6	TRBJ1-4	13	-	-	CASSVVAREKLFF	TGTGCCAGCAGCGTGGTAGCTCGGGAAAAACTGTTTTTT
TRBV29-1	TRBJ2-7	13	-	once	CSVDGADSYEQYF	TGCAGCGTTGACGGGGCCGACTCCTACGAGCAGTACTTC
TRBV6-5	TRBJ1-1	14	TRBD1	-	CASSYEGAETEAFF	TGTGCCAGCAGTTACGAGGGGGCAGAGACTGAAGCTTTCTTT
TRBV5-4	TRBJ1-1	17	-	-	CASSSLKDRLGETEAFF	TGTGCCAGCAGCTCCCTAAAAGACAGGTTGGGGGAAACTGAAGCTTTCTTT
TRBV5-1	TRBJ2-1	15	-	-	CASSIGTPYSNEQFF	TGCGCCAGCAGCATCGGGACACCTTACTCCAATGAGCAGTTCTTC
TRBV2	TRBJ2-2	16	TRBD2	-	CASRGGSGSNTGELFF	TGTGCCAGCAGGGGGGGGTCGGGCTCGAACACCGGGGAGCTGTTTTTT
TRBV27	TRBJ1-1	12	-	-	CASSLGGLEAFF	TGTGCCAGCAGCCTCGGAGGGTTGGAAGCTTTCTTT
TRBV27	TRBJ2-7	15	TRBD1	-	CASRPRDRAAYEQYF	TGTGCCAGCAGACCCCGGGACAGGGCCGCCTACGAGCAGTACTTC
TRBV12-5	TRBJ1-4	17	TRBD1	-	CARNRDSPSATNEKLFF	TGTGCTAGGAACCGGGACAGCCCATCCGCAACTAATGAAAAACTGTTTTTT
TRBV2	TRBJ2-3	12	-	-	CASSDEGDTQYF	TGTGCCAGCAGTGACGAGGGAGATACGCAGTATTTT
TRBV11-2	TRBJ2-1	13	-	-	CASKESSYNEQFF	TGTGCCAGCAAGGAGAGCTCCTACAATGAGCAGTTCTTC
TRBV24-1	TRBJ2-1	14	-	-	CATSRSGSYNEQFF	TGTGCCACCAGCCGTAGCGGCTCCTACAATGAGCAGTTCTTC
TRBV9	TRBJ2-1	16	-	-	CASSVRVGGGRSEQFF	TGTGCCAGCAGCGTAAGGGTAGGGGGAGGGCGAAGTGAGCAGTTCTTC
TRBV6-6	TRBJ1-2	14	TRBD1	-	CASRGRTGEDGYTF	TGTGCCAGCAGGGGGAGGACAGGGGAGGATGGCTACACCTTC
TRBV28	TRBJ2-7	15	-	-	CASSPGTGSSYEQYF	TGTGCCAGCAGTCCTGGGACTGGGAGCTCCTACGAGCAGTACTTC
TRBV7-6	TRBJ2-5	15	-	-	CASSSFSTGQETQYF	TGTGCCAGCAGCTCTTTCTCGACAGGTCAAGAGACCCAGTACTTC
TRBV5-6	TRBJ1-1	12	-	-	CASSRRNTEAFF	TGTGCCAGCAGCCGCCGGAACACTGAAGCTTTCTTT
TRBV6-4	TRBJ2-3	15	-	-	CASSETLAPTDTQYF	TGTGCCAGCAGTGAAACCCTAGCGCCTACAGATACGCAGTATTTT
TRBV2	TRBJ2-2	16	TRBD2	-	CASSEPQRDYTGELFF	TGTGCCAGCAGTGAACCCCAGCGGGATTATACCGGGGAGCTGTTTTTT
TRBV11-2	TRBJ1-2	15	-	-	CASSSSSREVYGYTF	TGTGCCAGCAGCTCAAGTAGCAGGGAGGTCTATGGCTACACCTTC
TRBV28	TRBJ1-4	13	-	-	CASSLGGRGKLFF	TGTGCCAGCAGTTTAGGGGGACGGGGAAAACTGTTTTTT
TRBV6-5	TRBJ2-3	13	-	-	CASSYYGTDTQYF	TGTGCCAGCAGTTACTATGGGACAGATACGCAGTATTTT
TRBV7-9	TRBJ2-1	14	-	-	CASSAAGAGNEQFF	TGTGCCAGCAGCGCCGCGGGGGCGGGAAATGAGCAGTTCTTC
TRBV18	TRBJ2-1	13	-	-	CASKQGLDNEQFF	TGTGCCAGCAAACAGGGTTTGGACAATGAGCAGTTCTTC
TRBV16	TRBJ2-7	13	-	once	CASSQHTGIEQYF	TGTGCCAGCAGCCAACATACAGGGATTGAGCAGTACTTC
TRBV4-1	TRBJ2-2	15	-	-	CASRDGGGRTGELFF	TGCGCCAGCAGAGACGGAGGGGGTAGAACCGGGGAGCTGTTTTTT
TRBV28	TRBJ1-1	15	TRBD1	-	CASREDRGGNTEAFF	TGTGCCAGCAGGGAAGACAGGGGAGGGAACACTGAAGCTTTCTTT
TRBV4-3	TRBJ2-1	15	-	-	CASSLKGEKVNEQFF	TGCGCCAGCAGCCTCAAGGGGGAAAAGGTCAATGAGCAGTTCTTC
TRBV3-1/TRBV3-2	TRBJ2-6	18	TRBD1	once	CASSQGDRGGAGANVLTF	TGTGCCAGCAGCCAAGGGGACAGGGGAGGAGCTGGGGCCAACGTCCTGACTTTC
TRBV6-5	TRBJ2-5	14	-	-	CASSSPTSLETQYF	TGTGCCAGCAGTTCCCCGACTAGTCTGGAGACCCAGTACTTC
TRBV5-1	TRBJ1-3	15	-	-	CASSLARAPGNTIYF	TGCGCCAGCAGCTTGGCCAGGGCCCCTGGAAACACCATATATTTT
TRBV3-1/TRBV3-2	TRBJ1-2	13	TRBD1	-	CASSRTGGEGYTF	TGTGCCAGCAGCCGAACAGGGGGCGAGGGCTACACCTTC
TRBV5-1	TRBJ1-1	13	-	-	CASSSQINTEAFF	TGCGCCAGCAGCTCCCAGATTAACACTGAAGCTTTCTTT
TRBV28	TRBJ2-2	14	-	-	CASMGLRVTGELFF	TGTGCCAGCATGGGACTCAGGGTGACCGGGGAGCTGTTTTTT
TRBV6-4	TRBJ2-2	14	TRBD1	-	CASKQGRLTGELFF	TGTGCCAGCAAACAGGGGCGACTCACCGGGGAGCTGTTTTTT
TRBV2	TRBJ2-1	15	TRBD1	-	CASREAGGFYNEQFF	TGTGCCAGCAGGGAGGCAGGGGGCTTCTACAATGAGCAGTTCTTC
TRBV28	TRBJ2-1	14	-	-	CASTHRGVRVEQFF	TGTGCCAGCACCCATAGGGGAGTTCGGGTTGAGCAGTTCTTC
TRBV2	TRBJ2-1	16	TRBD1	-	CASSGPRGQGRNEQFF	TGTGCCAGCAGTGGCCCCCGAGGACAGGGCAGAAATGAGCAGTTCTTC
TRBV6-5	TRBJ1-2	15	-	-	CASGGLSSEEGGYTF	TGTGCCAGCGGGGGACTCTCGTCCGAAGAGGGTGGCTACACCTTC